The T cell receptor (beta chain) described here comes from a study of identical twins. This clonotype was seen many times. There were only healthy Caucasians among the donors. Each CDR3 protein gets one entry after TCRdb re-called the 5' RACE reads with MiXCR. The sample consists of roughly 570,000 distinct CDR3 sequences, 9.6% of them appearing once. Germline V CDR1 and CDR2: SQVTM, ANQGSEA. Trimming stripped 6 bases from V and 0 bases from J, with 12 bases between. The CDR3 runs 13 residues. Another study also made use of these data, one on yellow fever vaccine responses in identical twins.

The receptor comes from a woman between 18 and 29 years old in good health. This sequence joins TRBV29-1 and TRBJ2-7, with D perhaps matching TRBD1 (6 bases). Sequences were obtained from PBMCs. Here the CDR3 DNA reads TGCAGCGTACAGGGACACAACTCCTACGAGCAGTACTTC. Amino acid sequence: CSVQGHNSYEQYF.